The clone carrying this TCR beta chain was counted at least ten times. What it binds is not known. CDR1 is SQVTM, CDR2 ANQGSEA, per germline. The V end was cut by 3 bases, the J end by 6 bases, with 8 bases between. CDR3 length equals 12 residues. These data originate in a study of T-cell reconstitution after alpha-beta-depleted transplantation in children. Whole-study findings and limits: Some patients owed their high day-60 TCRbeta diversity to surviving recipient T cells and thymic progenitors. When one year had passed after transplant, most T-cell counts and diversity came from newly produced T cells. The origin of alpha-beta T cells about two months after transplant was reportedly several hundred expanded graft clones.

Preparing the TCRbeta library involved the use of unique molecular identifiers. TCRdb re-derived calls from the PCR reads in MiXCR, one entry per CDR3 protein. Of approximately 500,000 distinct CDR3 sequences in the sample, roughly a tenth are singletons; the top ten hold 2%. The rearrangement joins TRBV29-1 to TRBJ1-4; possible D gene TRBD1, 5 bases. The sample was PBMCs, taken before TCRalphabeta/CD19-depleted stem cell transplant. The receptor was isolated from a child aged 2 to 10 with inherited bone marrow failure, due to receive a stem cell transplant. CDR3 sequence (DNA): TGCAGCGTTGACGGGGGTGATGAAAAACTGTTTTTT. It encodes CSVDGGDEKLFF.